Presented here are 12 T cell receptor beta chains from one specimen sequenced in a study of blood T cell repertoires in COVID-19 (dated by TCRdb to about 2020). Receptor libraries were prepared by the immunoSEQ multiplex PCR assay. Entries here come from immuneACCESS through TCRdb and include only in-frame sequences with V and J called. Some clones fail to appear in such tables; in the studies checked, an unresolved V gene covers under half of the shortfall, and the cause of the remainder is unknown. This sample comprises 130,000 or so clones, approximately 90% of them detected only once. The leading ten clones occupy 2.5% to 3% of the sample. Sequenced input: peripheral blood. The receptors here all came from a human donor with COVID-19, enrolled during active disease. The donor label of this sample is uncertain.

This chain connects TRBV6-1 to TRBJ1-1; D remains unclear. This CDR3 contains 14 residues. Trimming took 6 bases from V and 1 from J, leaving 12 bases between them. Germline V CDR1 and CDR2: MNHNS, SASEGT. The CDR3 nucleotides read TGTGCCAGCAGCCTACGTGAGCCGAACACTGAAGCTTTCTTT. This codes for CASSLREPNTEAFF.

This clone was seen only once. The chain couples TRBV27 to TRBJ2-7; TRBD1 might be the D (5 bases). This CDR3 is built from 15 residues. Per germline, CDR1 MNHEY and CDR2 SMNVEV (reference sequence). V gave up 5 bases and J gave up 1 base, with 15 bases separating them. Written as DNA, the CDR3 is TGTGCCAGCAGTCCCCAGGGTTACCTTTCCTACGAGCAGTACTTC. Residues: CASSPQGYLSYEQYF.

The chain carries TRBV6-6 and TRBJ1-5, with 8 bases that match TRBD1. V dropped 5 bases and J dropped 4; count of bases not matched to a gene: 4. Germline assignment: CDR1 MNHNY and CDR2 SVGAGI (reference sequence). The CDR3 covers 14 residues. CDR3 DNA sequence: TGTGCCAGCAGTGGACAGGGTAGGAATCAGCCCCAGCATTTT. Its protein product is CASSGQGRNQPQHF.

This clone was found a few times. The chain uses TRBV27 and TRBJ2-7, with D possibly matching TRBD2 (6 bases). Germline values: CDR1 MNHEY, CDR2 SMNVEV (reference sequence). The CDR3 loop spans 14 amino acids. Between the trimmed V and J ends, which lost 6 bases and 7 bases, there was a span of 19 bases. The CDR3 loop is CASREYRGMGEQYF. Here the CDR3 DNA reads TGTGCCAGCAGAGAATATCGGGGGATGGGGGAGCAGTACTTC.

The chain is built from TRBV3-1 (or the pseudogene TRBV3-2) and TRBJ2-3, with 7 bases aligning to TRBD1. The CDR3 is 16 amino acids. Germline assignment: CDR1 LGHDT and CDR2 YNNKEL (reference sequence). After removal of 3 bases from V and 5 bases from J, the junction contained 11 bases not matched to a gene. CDR3 loop: CASSHLGAGGEDTQYF. In DNA, the CDR3 is TGTGCCAGCAGCCATTTGGGTGCAGGGGGTGAAGATACGCAGTATTTT.

This clone showed up just once. The chain employs TRBV11-1 and TRBJ2-3; D is possibly TRBD1 (5 bases). V lost 1 base to trimming and J lost 1 base, with 12 bases between them. The germline V gene has CDR1 SGHAT and CDR2 FQDESV (reference sequence). This CDR3 comprises 16 residues. The CDR3 sequence: CASSLGGHPGTDTQYF. The DNA for the CDR3 is TGTGCCAGCAGCTTAGGCGGACACCCGGGCACAGATACGCAGTATTTT. Full variable domain (missing parts from reference TRBV11-1 and TRBJ2-3): EAEVAQSPRYKITEKSQAVAFWCDPISGHATLYWYRQILGQGPELLVQFQDESVVDDSQLPKDRFSAERLKGVDSTLKIQPAELGDSAMYLCASSLGGHPGTDTQYFGPGTRLTVL.

The J gene is TRBJ1-1, the V gene TRBV6-5, with a possible D match to TRBD1 (6 bases). The CDR3 is made up of 15 amino acids. In germline, CDR1 is MNHEY, CDR2 SVGAGI. V was shortened by 0 bases and J by 4 bases, with 12 bases between the two germline ends. CDR3 nucleotides: TGTGCCAGCAGTTACTCACAGGGACCGGGCACTGAAGCTTTCTTT. It codes for CASSYSQGPGTEAFF.

The J gene is TRBJ1-4, the V gene TRBV28; D uncertain. With 3 bases removed from V and 8 bases from J, the gap between germline ends came to 16 bases. The CDR3 sequence is 15 residues long. Germline V CDR1 and CDR2: MDHEN, SYDVKM. The CDR3 loop is CASSFLVGVWEKLFF. The CDR3 nucleotides are TGTGCCAGCAGTTTTCTTGTCGGGGTATGGGAAAAACTGTTTTTT.

The genes are TRBV5-4 and TRBJ1-1; TRBD1 aligns across 7 bases. Germline trimming cut 3 bases from V and 5 bases from J; bases unmatched to any gene: 10. The germline gives CDR1 SGHNT, CDR2 YYREEE (reference sequence). This CDR3 has 15 amino acids. CDR3 DNA sequence: TGTGCCAGCAGCTACCAAAACAGGGGTTTAACTGAAGCTTTCTTT. Translating gives CASSYQNRGLTEAFF. Full variable domain (rest looked up from reference TRBV5-4 and TRBJ1-1): ETGVTQSPTHLIKTRGQQVTLRCSSQSGHNTVSWYQQALGQGPQFIFQYYREEENGRGNFPPRFSGLQFPNYSSELNVNALELDDSALYLCASSYQNRGLTEAFFGQGTRLTVV.

This chain joins TRBV7-8 and TRBJ2-7, with D tentatively TRBD2 (6 bases). Germline loops: CDR1 SGHVS, CDR2 FQNEAQ. V lost 1 base to trimming and J lost 2 bases, with 12 bases between them. This CDR3 has 15 residues. The CDR3 protein is CASSLGGTGAYEQYF. DNA for the CDR3: TGTGCCAGCAGCTTAGGCGGGACCGGGGCCTACGAGCAGTACTTC.

V usage is TRBV27 and J usage is TRBJ1-5, with TRBD1 matching over 7 bases. The V gene end was trimmed by 5 bases and the J gene end by 2 bases; junction bases not matched to a gene: 6. The CDR3 runs to 15 residues. Germline CDR1 reads MNHEY; CDR2 reads SMNVEV (reference sequence). The CDR3 spells CASSPRGQRNQPQHF. Here the CDR3 DNA reads TGTGCCAGCAGTCCGAGGGGACAGCGCAATCAGCCCCAGCATTTT.

Note on this clone: This sample also contains other DNA sequences that code for the same CDR3. V gene TRBV5-1 combines with J gene TRBJ1-1; no clear D. CDR3 length equals 15 residues. V was shortened by 0 bases and J by 1 base, with 10 bases between the two germline ends. Germline CDR1 is SGHRS and CDR2 is YFSETQ. CDR3 protein: CASSLARGGNTEAFF. In DNA, the CDR3 is TGCGCCAGCAGCTTGGCCCGGGGAGGGAACACTGAAGCTTTCTTT. The full variable domain, rest sourced from reference TRBV5-1 and TRBJ1-1, is KAGVTQTPRYLIKTRGQQVTLSCSPISGHRSVSWYQQTPGQGLQFLFEYFSETQRNKGNFPGRFSGRQFSNSRSEMNVSTLELGDSALYLCASSLARGGNTEAFFGQGTRLTVV.